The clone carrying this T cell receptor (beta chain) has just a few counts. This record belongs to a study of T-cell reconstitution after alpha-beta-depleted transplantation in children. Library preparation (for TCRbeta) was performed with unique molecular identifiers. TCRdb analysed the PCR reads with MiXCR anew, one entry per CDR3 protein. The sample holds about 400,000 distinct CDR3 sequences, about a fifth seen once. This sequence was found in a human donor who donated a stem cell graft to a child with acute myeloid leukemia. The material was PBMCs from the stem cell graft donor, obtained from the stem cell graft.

The CDR3 DNA reads as TGCAGTGCTAGGAGCCAGGGGGCGCGCGGGGAGCTGTTTTTT. It codes for CSARSQGARGELFF. The V gene is TRBV20-1, the J gene TRBJ2-2, with TRBD1 matching 8 bases. Germline V lookup: CDR1 DFQATT, CDR2 SNEGSKA (reference sequence). V lost 3 bases, J lost 7 bases, and 7 bases stayed unmatched. The CDR3 is made up of 14 amino acids.